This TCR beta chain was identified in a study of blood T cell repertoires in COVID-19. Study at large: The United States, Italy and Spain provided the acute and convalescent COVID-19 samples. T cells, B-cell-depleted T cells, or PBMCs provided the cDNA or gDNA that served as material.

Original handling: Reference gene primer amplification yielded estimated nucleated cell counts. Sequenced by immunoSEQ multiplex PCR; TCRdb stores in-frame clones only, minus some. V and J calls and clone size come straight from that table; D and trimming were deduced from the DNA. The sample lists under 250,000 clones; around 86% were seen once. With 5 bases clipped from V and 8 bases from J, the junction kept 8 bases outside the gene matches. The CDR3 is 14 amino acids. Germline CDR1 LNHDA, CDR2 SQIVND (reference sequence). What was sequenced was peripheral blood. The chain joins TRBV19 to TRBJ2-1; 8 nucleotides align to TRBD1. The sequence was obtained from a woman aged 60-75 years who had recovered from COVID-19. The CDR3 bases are TGTGCCAGTAGTTCCTCAGGGGGCCAGGATGAGCAGTTCTTC. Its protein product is CASSSSGGQDEQFF.